A selection of T cell receptor beta chains follows, all from one sample in a study of immune characterization of retroperitoneal liposarcoma. TCRdb passed the PCR reads through MiXCR, listing each CDR3 protein once. The sample records some 4,700 distinct CDR3 sequences, around a third being singletons. The source material was tumor tissue. These TCRs come from a male donor with retroperitoneal liposarcoma. The conserved cysteine and the conserved F or W are not part of the CDR3 here. The order of the fields is V gene, CDR3 protein.

v_gene: TRBV7-2; CDR3aa: ASSFAASSSATEAF
v_gene: TRBV6-1; CDR3aa: ASSEASGVGYGYT
v_gene: TRBV5-1; CDR3aa: ASRISGGTDTQY
v_gene: TRBV12-3/TRBV12-4; CDR3aa: ASRHLSDTQY
v_gene: TRBV12-3/TRBV12-4; CDR3aa: ASSLRGWNQPQH
v_gene: TRBV12-3/TRBV12-4; CDR3aa: ASSLAGGPYEQY
v_gene: TRBV11-3; CDR3aa: ASRLMGQRY
v_gene: TRBV5-1; CDR3aa: ASSWTGPSREGGEAF
v_gene: TRBV20-1; CDR3aa: SARAIRTTYPYEQY
v_gene: TRBV6-6; CDR3aa: ASSYSPSDTQY
v_gene: TRBV5-1; CDR3aa: ASSLGSVLT
v_gene: TRBV20-1; CDR3aa: SARDIAGGAYEQY
v_gene: TRBV18; CDR3aa: ASYPTLEGSSYEQF
v_gene: TRBV4-1; CDR3aa: ASRSTSGRVTDTQY
v_gene: TRBV4-1; CDR3aa: ASSQARGSGQETQY
v_gene: TRBV6-5; CDR3aa: ASSQGETQY
v_gene: TRBV3-1; CDR3aa: ASSLGLAKAGELF
v_gene: TRBV9; CDR3aa: ASSVEFMTSGFTDTQY
v_gene: TRBV4-2; CDR3aa: ASSQLAGGRGEKLF
v_gene: TRBV5-1; CDR3aa: ASSLNRGHTEAF
v_gene: TRBV30; CDR3aa: AWSVQGATYEQY
v_gene: TRBV6-6; CDR3aa: AVMGVWMNTEAF
v_gene: TRBV27; CDR3aa: ASIPLADRSYNEQY
v_gene: TRBV12-3/TRBV12-4; CDR3aa: ASSLGALSGNTIY
v_gene: TRBV12-5; CDR3aa: ASGLQLPGAYEQY
v_gene: TRBV24-1; CDR3aa: ATSDKDTDSTDTQY
v_gene: TRBV11-3; CDR3aa: ASSIGNTGELF
v_gene: TRBV12-3/TRBV12-4; CDR3aa: ASTTGLAYNEQF
v_gene: TRBV12-3/TRBV12-4; CDR3aa: ASSLKRGYQPQH
v_gene: TRBV6-1; CDR3aa: ASRRDRRAHEQF
v_gene: TRBV6-1; CDR3aa: ASSEVHGTNYNEQF
v_gene: TRBV4-1; CDR3aa: ASSQFVSGRTSGIRTPYEQY
v_gene: TRBV7-6; CDR3aa: ASSLPEPGELF